A single sample is the source of the 2 T cell receptor beta chains below, sequenced in a study of T cell changes during pregnancy in multiple sclerosis (dated by TCRdb to about 2019). The library was prepared using the immunoSEQ multiplex PCR assay. TCRdb retrieved this table from immuneACCESS and kept in-frame rearrangements only. Not all clones are present; in checked studies, unresolved V genes account for under half, and no reason is known for the remainder. The sample table records tens of thousands of clones; just under 95% of these occur just once. The leading ten clones occupy roughly 3.7% of the sample. The sequenced sample was peripheral blood, obtained after pregnancy. Receptors originate from a female donor in good health, enrolled as a control in a pregnancy study.

The V call is TRBV28, the J call TRBJ1-5; 7 bases are a match to TRBD1. J was trimmed by 0 bases and V by 4 bases; bases with no gene match: 9. The germline V gene has CDR1 MDHEN and CDR2 SYDVKM. CDR3 length: 17 amino acids. The CDR3 sequence: CASSYLRDRNSNQPQHF. The CDR3 DNA is TGTGCCAGCAGTTACCTCCGGGACAGAAATAGCAATCAGCCCCAGCATTTT.

J is TRBJ2-2 and V is TRBV19; 8 nucleotides agree with TRBD1. The CDR3 runs to 14 residues. CDR1 is LNHDA, CDR2 SQIVND, per germline (reference sequence). V dropped 4 bases and J dropped 7; count of bases not matched to a gene: 5. The DNA of the CDR3 is TGTGCCAGTAGTACTGACAGGGGTGACGGGGAGCTGTTTTTT. Translated: CASSTDRGDGELFF.